A single sample gave rise to the 26 T cell receptor delta chains below, sequenced in a study of gamma-delta chains in newborns, infants, children. TCRdb fed the reads to CATT. The table lists about 3,400 delta-chain clones, about 0.29% of them singletons, with approximately 12% in the top ten. Material: blood. These receptors were obtained from a child who was a newborn, infant or young child, either healthy, febrile or measles-vaccinated (not recorded which).

In this sample, this clone turned up a few times. The protein recorded in TCRdb matches a much larger clone and deviates from this DNA's translation at residue 14, suggesting a read error; the protein here is obtained by translating the DNA. Other DNA sequences from this sample encode an identical CDR3 as well. The chain uses TRDV2 and TRDJ3; D may be TRDD3 (6 bases). Germline CDR1 is GEAIGNYY and CDR2 is EKD. This CDR3 has 16 amino acids. The CDR3 DNA reads as TGTGCCTGTGACACCGTGGGTTACTGGGACACCCGACAGACGTTTTTC. Its protein is CACDTVGYWDTRQTFF.

Details on this clone: A far larger clone is a single base away, which makes a read error likely. Other DNA sequences in this specimen translate into the identical CDR3. The V gene is TRDV2, the J gene TRDJ3; 10 positions match TRDD3. The CDR3 loop spans 20 amino acids. Germline lookup yields CDR1 GEAIGNYY and CDR2 EKD. The CDR3 region has the DNA TGTGCCTGTGACAAGTACTGGGGGATCCCCAGCTCCTGGGACACTCGACAGATGTTTTTC. Its protein is CACDKYWGIPSSWDTRQMFF.

This clone occurred a few times. The likely explanation is a read error, given a far larger clone one base away. Other DNA sequences of this sample code for an identical CDR3. This chain uses TRDV2 with TRDJ3, with D possibly TRDD3 on 5 matching bases. Germline CDR1 and CDR2: GEAIGNYY and EKD. CDR3 length: 16 amino acids. Trimming left V 7 bases short and J 3 bases short, with 15 bases between. The CDR3 bases are TGTGCCTGCGACCCGATACACGGCTGGGACACCCGACAGATGTTTTTC. Amino acids: CACDPIHGWDTRQMFF.

Regarding this clone: TCRdb has a much larger clone's protein, which differs at residue 12 from the translation of this DNA, likely because of a read error; what is shown is the protein translated from the DNA. J is TRDJ1 and V is TRDV2, with TRDD3 identical over 8 bases. This CDR3 is built from 18 residues. Germline-derived CDR1 and CDR2 are GEAIGNYY and EKD. Trimming removed 3 bases from V and 0 bases from J; junction bases left unmatched: 14. The CDR3 loop is CACDAMWKLGAHTDKLIF. DNA for the CDR3: TGTGCCTGTGACGCCATGTGGAAACTGGGGGCTCACACCGATAAACTCATCTTT.

This clone came up a few times. A far larger clone is one nucleotide away, so this likely arose from a read error. The identical CDR3 is also encoded by other nucleotide sequences in the sample. The chain uses TRDV2 and TRDJ3; 10 positions agree with TRDD3. The CDR3 sequence is 20 residues long. Germline V gene data show CDR1 as GEAIGNYY and CDR2 as EKD. The CDR3 protein is CACDAILGDVSSWDTRQMFF. The CDR3 DNA reads TGTGCCTGTGACGCTATACTGGGGGATGTCAGCTCCTGGGACACTCGACAGATGTTTTTC.

Notes on this clone: For this DNA, TCRdb reports the protein of a much larger clone, which diverges at residue 10, most likely from a read error; the protein presented here is translated directly from the DNA. The chain combines TRDV2 with TRDJ3, with TRDD3 matching over 13 bases. The CDR3 totals 19 residues. After removal of 4 bases from V and 0 bases from J, the junction contained 5 bases not matched to a gene. Germline CDR1 reads GEAIGNYY; CDR2 reads EKD. CDR3 amino acids: CACDTGGYGISWDTRQMFF. CDR3 coding DNA: TGTGCCTGTGATACTGGGGGATACGGAATCTCCTGGGACACCCGACAGATGTTTTTC.

Comments on this clone: TCRdb's protein, taken from a much larger clone, differs from this DNA's translation at residue 14, likely owing to a read error; the protein displayed comes from the DNA. The CDR3 sequence: CACDTVLGDSSWDARQMFF. The CDR3 nucleotides are TGTGCCTGTGACACCGTACTGGGGGATAGCTCCTGGGACGCCCGACAGATGTTTTTC. The chain combines TRDV2 with TRDJ3; 11 bases are shared with TRDD3. The CDR3 spans 19 residues. Looked up from germline, CDR1 is GEAIGNYY and CDR2 is EKD.

Concerning this clone itself: This probably arose from a read error, given a far larger clone one base away. This specimen includes other DNA sequences encoding the same CDR3. The chain uses TRDV2 and TRDJ3, with TRDD3 matching 10 bases. Germline CDR1 and CDR2: GEAIGNYY and EKD. The CDR3 is 20 amino acids. In DNA, the CDR3 is TGTGCCTGTGACGCACGATGGGGGATACCAGGCTCCTGGGATACCCGACAGATGTTTTTC. Protein product: CACDARWGIPGSWDTRQMFF.

Concerning this clone itself: A single base is all that separates this from a far larger clone, so a read error is likely. Other DNA sequences from this sample encode an identical CDR3 as well. The chain has TRDV2 and TRDJ3; 9 bases map to TRDD3. Per the germline V gene, CDR1 is GEAIGNYY and CDR2 is EKD. This CDR3 region has 16 residues. The CDR3 protein is CACDWGSSWDTRQMFF. CDR3 nucleotide sequence: TGTGCTTGTGACTGGGGGAGCTCCTGGGACACCCGACAGATGTTTTTC.

This clone was seen only a few times. A far larger clone is one nucleotide away, so this likely arose from a read error. Other DNA sequences within the sample encode an identical CDR3. The V call is TRDV2, the J call TRDJ3; 11 bases match TRDD3. The germline V gene has CDR1 GEAIGNYY and CDR2 EKD. This CDR3 region has 18 residues. As DNA, the CDR3 is TGTGCCTGTGACACTGGGGGATACGGCTCCTGGGACACCCGGCAGATGTTTTTC. Translated, it gives CACDTGGYGSWDTRQMFF.

This clone was counted between two and nine times. The protein held in TCRdb is that of a much larger clone and does not match this DNA's translation at residue 13, likely because of a read error; the protein shown is translated from the DNA. This chain connects TRDV2 to TRDJ3, with 9 bases matching TRDD3. Germline loops: CDR1 GEAIGNYY, CDR2 EKD. The CDR3 is 18 residues long. The CDR3 sequence: CACDRLLGDSWDARQMFF. The CDR3 bases are TGTGCCTGTGACAGGTTACTGGGGGACTCCTGGGACGCCCGACAGATGTTTTTC.

This clone is medium-sized in the sample. A far bigger clonotype differs at one base, so this is likely a read error. The chain employs TRDV2 and TRDJ1, with D possibly TRDD3 on 5 matching bases. CDR3 length: 13 residues. Germline loops: CDR1 GEAIGNYY, CDR2 EKD. V lost 0 bases to trimming and J lost 2 bases, with 6 bases between them. CDR3 in amino acids: CACDTRGTDKLIF. The CDR3 bases are TGTGCCTGTGACACCCGGGGGACCGATAAACTCATCTTT.

This clone is categorized as medium-sized. The V gene is TRDV1, the J gene TRDJ2; 12 bases agree with TRDD3. This CDR3 is built from 23 residues. V lost 8 bases to trimming and J lost 0 bases; unmatched junction nucleotides: 25. Germline V gives CDR1 TSWWSYY, CDR2 QGS. The DNA for the CDR3 is TGTGCTCTTTGCCTTCCTACTCAACCTACTGGGGGATACTCCCCTACTTTGACAGCACAACTCTTCTTT. Translated: CALCLPTQPTGGYSPTLTAQLFF.

By share, this clone counts as medium-sized. This sequence may be a read error, since a much larger clone differs from it by one base. This chain links TRDV2 with TRDJ1; 11 bases match TRDD3. The V segment lost 3 bases and the J segment 10 bases; nucleotides outside the gene matches: 9. The germline gives CDR1 GEAIGNYY, CDR2 EKD. The CDR3 is 14 amino acids. The DNA for the CDR3 is TGTGCCTGTGACGCGCTACTGGGGGATAATAGACTCATCTTT. This gives the protein CACDALLGDNRLIF.

This clone was counted between two and nine times. For this DNA, TCRdb reports the protein of a much larger clone, which diverges at residue 4, most likely from a read error; the protein presented here is translated directly from the DNA. The V and J genes are TRDV2 and TRDJ2, with D possibly being TRDD3 (6 bases). V was pared by 5 bases and J by 4 bases, with 13 bases between. Germline V lookup: CDR1 GEAIGNYY, CDR2 EKD. The CDR3 totals 14 residues. In DNA, the CDR3 is TGTGCCTGTGCCGCCGTCTGGGGGACAGCACAACTCTTCTTT. Translating it yields CACAAVWGTAQLFF.

The sample holds a few counts of this clone. The amino acid sequence in TCRdb belongs to a much larger clone and departs from this DNA's translation at residue 4, likely a sequencing read error; the sequence shown is translated from the DNA. V is TRDV2 and J is TRDJ3, with D perhaps TRDD3 (5 bases). V dropped 5 bases and J dropped 3 bases, with 13 bases sitting between them. The CDR3 runs 16 residues. Per germline, CDR1 GEAIGNYY and CDR2 EKD. The CDR3 spells CACGPIHGWDTRQMFF. The DNA for the CDR3 is TGTGCCTGTGGCCCGATACACGGCTGGGACACCCGACAGATGTTTTTC.

This clone was counted a few times. A far larger clone is only one base removed, so a read error is likely. Other DNA sequences of this sample code for an identical CDR3. The rearrangement joins TRDV2 to TRDJ3, with 11 bases matching TRDD3. The CDR3 consists of 20 residues. Germline-derived CDR1 and CDR2 are GEAIGNYY and EKD. The CDR3 protein is CACDTLRTGGYPWDTRQMFF. The DNA of the CDR3 is TGTGCTTGTGACACCTTGAGAACTGGGGGATATCCCTGGGACACCCGACAGATGTTTTTC.

This clone was detected a few times. One base away lies a much larger clone, so this may be a sequencing read error. V and J are TRDV2 and TRDJ3, with 8 positions matching TRDD3. This CDR3 region has 21 residues. The germline gives CDR1 GEAIGNYY, CDR2 EKD. The CDR3 DNA sequence: TGTGCCCGTGACACGGTTACTGGGGGTCAAGTCAGCTCCTGGGACACCCGACAGATGTTTTTC. Its translation is CARDTVTGGQVSSWDTRQMFF.

This clone is large (0.1 to 1%) by share. Other DNA sequences in this specimen translate into the identical CDR3. V usage is TRDV2 and J usage is TRDJ3, with D possibly being TRDD3 (6 bases). This CDR3 region has 18 residues. Germline V gene lookup returns CDR1 GEAIGNYY and CDR2 EKD. The V and J ends lost 1 base and 1 base respectively, with 13 bases between them. CDR3 amino acids: CACDTLLGGSWDTRQMFF. The CDR3 coding sequence is TGTGCCTGTGACACTCTACTGGGAGGTTCCTGGGACACCCGACAGATGTTTTTC.

On this clone: It differs at one base from a far larger clone, so likely a read error. Other DNA sequences in the same sample also yield this CDR3. This chain joins TRDV2 and TRDJ1, with TRDD3 matching 13 bases. The V gene's germline CDR1 is GEAIGNYY and CDR2 EKD. The CDR3 extends over 16 amino acids. The CDR3 DNA is TGTGCCTGTGACGTACTGGGGGATACGTACACTGATAAACTCATCTTT. It specifies CACDVLGDTYTDKLIF.

This clone was counted between two and nine times. TCRdb's protein for this DNA is that of a much larger clone and differs from the translation at residue 3, likely a read error; the protein shown is the DNA translation. Other DNA sequences in the same sample also yield this CDR3. The chain recombines TRDV2 with TRDJ3, with 13 nucleotides matching TRDD3. The CDR3 spans 19 residues. The germline V gene encodes CDR1 GEAIGNYY and CDR2 EKD. CDR3: CARDTVLGDTPWDTRQMFF. For the CDR3, the DNA is TGTGCCCGTGACACCGTACTGGGGGATACGCCCTGGGACACCCGACAGATGTTTTTC.

Comments on this clone: TCRdb's entry gives the protein of a much larger clone, which mismatches this DNA's translation at residue 5, likely from a read error; the protein reported here is translated from the DNA. This specimen includes other DNA sequences encoding the same CDR3. This chain links TRDV2 with TRDJ3; 8 bases agree with TRDD3. Trimming removed 2 bases from V and 0 bases from J; junction bases left unmatched: 5. CDR1 is GEAIGNYY and CDR2 is EKD in the germline V gene. The CDR3 is 18 residues long. The CDR3 reads CACDIWGTSSWDTRQMFF. The CDR3 DNA reads TGTGCCTGTGACATCTGGGGGACGAGCTCCTGGGACACCCGACAGATGTTTTTC.

There are a few counts of this clone. TCRdb's listed protein matches a much larger clone and diverges from this DNA's translation at residue 12, likely through a read error; the protein shown comes from the DNA. J is TRDJ3 and V is TRDV2, with 13 bases lining up with TRDD3. The CDR3 is made up of 20 amino acids. Losses at the gene ends were 0 bases for V and 3 bases for J; bases not matched to a gene: 7. Germline CDR1 GEAIGNYY, CDR2 EKD. CDR3 nucleotides: TGTGCCTGTGACACCGGAAACTGGGGGATACGGGTCTGGGACACCCGACAGATGTTTTTC. This gives the protein CACDTGNWGIRVWDTRQMFF.

The table lists this clone with a few counts. A far bigger clonotype differs at one base, so this is likely a read error. This CDR3 is also generated by other DNA sequences in the sample. The rearrangement links TRDV2 to TRDJ3; 8 nucleotides agree with TRDD3. CDR1 and CDR2 (germline): GEAIGNYY, EKD. The CDR3 is 20 amino acids. CDR3 coding DNA: TGTGCCTGTGACACCGTACTGGGGGGCGATAGCTCCTGGGACACCCGCCAGATGTTTTTC. It is translated as CACDTVLGGDSSWDTRQMFF.

Concerning this clone itself: It differs at one base from a far larger clone, so likely a read error. The identical CDR3 is also encoded by other nucleotide sequences in the sample. The chain employs TRDV2 and TRDJ3, with 9 nucleotides matching TRDD3. V trimming: 2 bases; J trimming: 2 bases; junction bases outside the gene matches: 6. Germline assignment: CDR1 GEAIGNYY and CDR2 EKD. This CDR3 region has 18 residues. The CDR3 protein is CACDKVLGDTWDTRQMFF. The CDR3 coding sequence is TGTGCCTGTGACAAAGTATTGGGGGATACCTGGGACACCCGACAGATGTTTTTC.

Only a few counts were recorded for this clone. The translation of this DNA and the TCRdb protein of a much larger clone differ at residue 3, probably owing to a read error; the protein shown here is translated from the DNA. The chain links TRDV2 to TRDJ2; no definite D call. Germline-derived CDR1 and CDR2 are GEAIGNYY and EKD. This CDR3 is 13 amino acids long. Here the CDR3 reads CASDTDLTAQLFF. CDR3 sequence (DNA): TGTGCCAGTGACACGGATTTGACAGCACAACTCTTCTTT.